This T cell receptor (beta chain) originates from a study of PD-L1 blockade in urothelial cancer. The wider study: Male sex and bladder-origin urothelial cancer were recorded for twenty-five of 29 patients. Individuals in the cohort had been given 0 to 3 earlier chemotherapy regimens. Blood was analyzed 3 weeks (second dose) and 6 weeks after treatment start.

Germline CDR1 and CDR2: GTSNPN and SVGIG (reference sequence). Trimming removed 2 bases at V and 6 bases at J, with 12 bases between. The CDR3 consists of 13 residues. Time point of the sample: pretreatment peripheral blood. Assay: immunoSEQ multiplex PCR; the TCRdb copy retains only in-frame clones and omits some. Among under 55,000 clones listed, roughly 90% were seen once. Study observations and caveats: Below-median pretreatment blood TCR clonality predicted better survival.

On this clone: Antigen: not known.

The J gene is TRBJ2-3, the V gene TRBV30, with D possibly TRBD2 on 6 matching bases. Sequenced material: PBMCs, taken around atezolizumab (anti-PD-L1) treatment. The source is a donor aged 40 or over with urothelial cancer. CDR3 protein: CAWSILAWDTQYF. The CDR3 bases are TGTGCCTGGAGTATACTAGCATGGGATACGCAGTATTTT.